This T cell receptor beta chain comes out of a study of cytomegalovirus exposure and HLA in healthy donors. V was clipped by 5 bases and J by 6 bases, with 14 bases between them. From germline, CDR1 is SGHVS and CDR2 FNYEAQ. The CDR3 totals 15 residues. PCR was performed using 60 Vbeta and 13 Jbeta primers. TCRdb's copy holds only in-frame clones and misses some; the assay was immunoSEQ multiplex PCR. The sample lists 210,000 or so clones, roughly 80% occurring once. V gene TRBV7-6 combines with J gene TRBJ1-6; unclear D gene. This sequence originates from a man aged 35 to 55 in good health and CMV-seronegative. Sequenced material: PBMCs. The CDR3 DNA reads TGTGCCAGCAGCCGCCTCGAGAGTCCTAATTCACCCCTCCACTTT. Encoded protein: CASSRLESPNSPLHF.